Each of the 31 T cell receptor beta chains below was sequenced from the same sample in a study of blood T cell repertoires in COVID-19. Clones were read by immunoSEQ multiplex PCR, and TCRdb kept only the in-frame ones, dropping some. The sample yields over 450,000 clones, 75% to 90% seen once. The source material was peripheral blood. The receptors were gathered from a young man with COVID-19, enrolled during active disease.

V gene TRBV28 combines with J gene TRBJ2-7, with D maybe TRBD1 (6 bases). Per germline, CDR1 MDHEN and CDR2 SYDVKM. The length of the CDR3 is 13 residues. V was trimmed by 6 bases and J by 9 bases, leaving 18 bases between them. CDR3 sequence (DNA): TGTGCCAGCAGGAACAGGGTGCTGCCGGCGCAGTACTTC. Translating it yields CASRNRVLPAQYF.

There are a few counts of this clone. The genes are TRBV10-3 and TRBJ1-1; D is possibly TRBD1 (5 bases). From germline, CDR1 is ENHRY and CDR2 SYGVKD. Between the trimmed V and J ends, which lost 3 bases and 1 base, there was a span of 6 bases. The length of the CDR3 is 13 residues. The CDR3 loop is CAISDRANTEAFF. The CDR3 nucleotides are TGTGCCATCAGTGACAGGGCGAACACTGAAGCTTTCTTT.

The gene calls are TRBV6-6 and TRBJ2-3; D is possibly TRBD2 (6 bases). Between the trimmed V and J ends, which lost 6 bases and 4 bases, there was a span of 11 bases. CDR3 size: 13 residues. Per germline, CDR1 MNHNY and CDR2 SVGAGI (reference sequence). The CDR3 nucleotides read TGTGCCAGCAGCCGGGGAGGAGCAGATACGCAGTATTTT. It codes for CASSRGGADTQYF.

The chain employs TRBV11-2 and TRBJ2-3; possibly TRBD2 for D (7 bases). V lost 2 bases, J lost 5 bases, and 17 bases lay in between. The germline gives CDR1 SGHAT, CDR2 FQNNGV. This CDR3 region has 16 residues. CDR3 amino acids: CASSLIAGAGGDTQYF. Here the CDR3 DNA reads TGTGCCAGCAGCTTAATCGCGGGGGCGGGTGGAGATACGCAGTATTTT.

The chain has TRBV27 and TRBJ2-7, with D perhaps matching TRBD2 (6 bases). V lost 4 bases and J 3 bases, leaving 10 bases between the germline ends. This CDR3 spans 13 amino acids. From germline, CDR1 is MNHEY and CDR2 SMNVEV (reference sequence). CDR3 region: CASSSSDFYEQYF. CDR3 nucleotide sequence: TGTGCCAGCAGTTCTAGCGACTTCTACGAGCAGTACTTC.

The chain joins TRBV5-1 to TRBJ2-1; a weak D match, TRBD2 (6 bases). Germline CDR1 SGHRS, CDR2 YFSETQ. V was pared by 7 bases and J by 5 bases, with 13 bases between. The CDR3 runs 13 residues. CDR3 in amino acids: CASRITGDNEQFF. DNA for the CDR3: TGCGCCAGCCGTATAACGGGGGACAATGAGCAGTTCTTC.

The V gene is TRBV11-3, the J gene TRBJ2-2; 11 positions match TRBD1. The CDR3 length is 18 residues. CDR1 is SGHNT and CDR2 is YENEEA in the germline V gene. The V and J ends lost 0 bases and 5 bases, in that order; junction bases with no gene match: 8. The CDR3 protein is CASSLDPPGQGGTGELFF. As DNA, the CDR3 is TGTGCCAGCAGCTTAGATCCCCCGGGACAGGGGGGTACCGGGGAGCTGTTTTTT. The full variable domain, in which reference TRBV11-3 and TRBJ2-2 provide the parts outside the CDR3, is EAGVVQSPRYKIIEKKQPVAFWCNPISGHNTLYWYLQNLGQGPELLIRYENEEAVDDSQLPKDRFSAERLKGVDSTLKIQPAELGDSAVYLCASSLDPPGQGGTGELFFGEGSRLTVL.

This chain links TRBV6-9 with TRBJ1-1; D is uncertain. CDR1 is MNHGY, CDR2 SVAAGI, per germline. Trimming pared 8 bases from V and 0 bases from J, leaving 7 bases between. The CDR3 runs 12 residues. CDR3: CASPVLNTEAFF. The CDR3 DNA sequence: TGTGCCAGCCCGGTCCTGAACACTGAAGCTTTCTTT.

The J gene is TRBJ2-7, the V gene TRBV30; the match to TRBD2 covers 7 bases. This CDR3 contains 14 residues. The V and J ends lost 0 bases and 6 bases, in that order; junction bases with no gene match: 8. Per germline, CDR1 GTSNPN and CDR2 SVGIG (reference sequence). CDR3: CAWSVGGGPSEQYF. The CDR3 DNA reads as TGTGCCTGGAGTGTTGGGGGAGGGCCGAGCGAGCAGTACTTC.

The CDR3 here is CASSPGDREETQYF. The CDR3 region has the DNA TGTGCCAGCAGCCCCGGGGACAGGGAAGAGACCCAGTACTTC. The V and J genes are TRBV5-8 and TRBJ2-5, with 9 positions matching TRBD1. Germline loops: CDR1 SGHTS, CDR2 YDEGEE. The CDR3 sequence is 14 residues long. After removal of 4 bases from V and 3 bases from J, the junction contained 4 bases not matched to a gene.

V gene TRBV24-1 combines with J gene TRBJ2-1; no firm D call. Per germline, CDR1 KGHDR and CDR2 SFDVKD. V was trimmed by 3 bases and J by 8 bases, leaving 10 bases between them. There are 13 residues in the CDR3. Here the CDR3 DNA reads TGTGCCACCAGTGATGAACGGTCGGATGAGCAGTTCTTC. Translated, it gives CATSDERSDEQFF.

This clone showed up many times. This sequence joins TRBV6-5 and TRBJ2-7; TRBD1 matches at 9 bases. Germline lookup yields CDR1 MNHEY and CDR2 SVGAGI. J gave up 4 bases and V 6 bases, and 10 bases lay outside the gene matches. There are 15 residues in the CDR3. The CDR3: CASRATGTGSYEQYF. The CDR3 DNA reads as TGTGCCAGCAGGGCAACCGGGACAGGGTCATACGAGCAGTACTTC.

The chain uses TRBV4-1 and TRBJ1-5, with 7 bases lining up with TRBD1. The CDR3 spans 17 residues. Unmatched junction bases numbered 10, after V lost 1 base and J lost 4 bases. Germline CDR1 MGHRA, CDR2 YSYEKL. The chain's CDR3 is CASSQGRQGKTNQPQHF. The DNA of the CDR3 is TGCGCCAGCAGCCAAGGTCGACAGGGAAAAACTAATCAGCCCCAGCATTTT.

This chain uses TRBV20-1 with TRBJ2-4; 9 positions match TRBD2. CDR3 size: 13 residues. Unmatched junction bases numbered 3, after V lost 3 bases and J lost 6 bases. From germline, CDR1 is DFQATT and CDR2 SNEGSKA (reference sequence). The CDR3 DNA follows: TGCAGTGCTAGTCTAGCGGGGACAAACATTCAGTACTTC. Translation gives CSASLAGTNIQYF.

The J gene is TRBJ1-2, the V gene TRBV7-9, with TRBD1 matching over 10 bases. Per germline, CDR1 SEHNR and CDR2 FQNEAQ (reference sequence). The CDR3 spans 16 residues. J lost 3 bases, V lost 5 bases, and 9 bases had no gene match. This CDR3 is CASSIDRGQRDYGYTF. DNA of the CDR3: TGTGCCAGCAGCATTGACAGGGGGCAACGCGACTATGGCTACACCTTC.

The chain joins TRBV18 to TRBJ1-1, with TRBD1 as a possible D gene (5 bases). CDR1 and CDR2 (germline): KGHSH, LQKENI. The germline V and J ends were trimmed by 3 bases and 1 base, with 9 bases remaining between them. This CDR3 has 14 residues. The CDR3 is CASSPGGWNTEAFF. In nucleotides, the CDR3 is TGTGCCAGCTCACCTGGGGGGTGGAACACTGAAGCTTTCTTT.

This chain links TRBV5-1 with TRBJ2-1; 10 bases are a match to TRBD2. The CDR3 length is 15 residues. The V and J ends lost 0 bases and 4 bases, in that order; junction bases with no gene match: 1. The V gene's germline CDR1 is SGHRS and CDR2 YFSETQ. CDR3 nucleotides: TGCGCCAGCAGCTTGGTACTAGCGGGATACAATGAGCAGTTCTTC. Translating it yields CASSLVLAGYNEQFF.

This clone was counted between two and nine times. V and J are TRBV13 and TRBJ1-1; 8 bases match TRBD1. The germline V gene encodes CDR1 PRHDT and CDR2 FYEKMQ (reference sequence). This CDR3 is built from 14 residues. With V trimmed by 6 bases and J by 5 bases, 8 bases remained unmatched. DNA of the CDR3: TGTGCCAGCAGGGCCCAGGACAGGGAAACTGAAGCTTTCTTT. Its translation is CASRAQDRETEAFF.

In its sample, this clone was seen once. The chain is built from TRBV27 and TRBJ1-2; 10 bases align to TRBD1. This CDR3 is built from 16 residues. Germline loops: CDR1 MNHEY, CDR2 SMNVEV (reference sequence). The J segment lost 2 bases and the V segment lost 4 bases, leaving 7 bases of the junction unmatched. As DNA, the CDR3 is TGTGCCAGCAGTTCCACACCGGGACAGGGGAACTATGGCTACACCTTC. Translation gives CASSSTPGQGNYGYTF.

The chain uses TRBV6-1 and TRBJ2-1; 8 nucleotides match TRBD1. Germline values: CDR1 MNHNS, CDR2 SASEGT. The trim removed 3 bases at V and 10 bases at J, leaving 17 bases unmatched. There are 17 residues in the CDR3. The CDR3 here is CASSESIGMTGAEEQFF. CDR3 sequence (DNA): TGTGCCAGCAGTGAGTCAATCGGAATGACAGGGGCCGAAGAGCAGTTCTTC.

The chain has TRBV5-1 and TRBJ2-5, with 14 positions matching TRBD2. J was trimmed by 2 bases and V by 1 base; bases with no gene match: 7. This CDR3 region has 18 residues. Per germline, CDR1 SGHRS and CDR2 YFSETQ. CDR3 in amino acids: CASSLLGTSGGRQETQYF. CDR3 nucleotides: TGCGCCAGCAGCTTGCTCGGGACTAGCGGGGGACGTCAAGAGACCCAGTACTTC.

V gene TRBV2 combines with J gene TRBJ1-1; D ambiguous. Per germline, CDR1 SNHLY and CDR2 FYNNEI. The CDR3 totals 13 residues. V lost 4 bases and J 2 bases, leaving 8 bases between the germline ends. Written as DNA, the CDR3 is TGTGCCAGCAGTGTAGAGTATAACACTGAAGCTTTCTTT. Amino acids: CASSVEYNTEAFF.

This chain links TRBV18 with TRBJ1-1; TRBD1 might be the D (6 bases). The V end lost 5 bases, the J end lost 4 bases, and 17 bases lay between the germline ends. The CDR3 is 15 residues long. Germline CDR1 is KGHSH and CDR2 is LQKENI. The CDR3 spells CASSFQPSGATEAFF. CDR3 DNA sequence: TGTGCCAGCTCATTCCAGCCGTCAGGGGCCACTGAAGCTTTCTTT.

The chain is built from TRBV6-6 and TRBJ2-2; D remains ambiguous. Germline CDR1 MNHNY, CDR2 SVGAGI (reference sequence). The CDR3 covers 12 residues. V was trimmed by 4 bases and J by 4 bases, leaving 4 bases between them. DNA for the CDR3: TGTGCCAGCAGTTCATCCACCGGGGAGCTGTTTTTT. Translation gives CASSSSTGELFF.

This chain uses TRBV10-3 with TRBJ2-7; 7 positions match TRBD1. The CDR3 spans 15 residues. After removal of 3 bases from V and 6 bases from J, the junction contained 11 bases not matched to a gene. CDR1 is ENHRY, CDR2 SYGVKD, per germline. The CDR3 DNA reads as TGTGCCATCAGTGAAGAGGGGGCGCTTTTGCCCGAGCAGTACTTC. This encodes CAISEEGALLPEQYF.

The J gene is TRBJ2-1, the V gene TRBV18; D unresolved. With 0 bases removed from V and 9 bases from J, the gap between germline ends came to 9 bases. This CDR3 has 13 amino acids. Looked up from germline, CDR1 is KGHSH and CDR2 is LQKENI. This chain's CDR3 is CASSPPPIGEQFF. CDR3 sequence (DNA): TGTGCCAGCTCACCACCGCCTATCGGTGAGCAGTTCTTC.

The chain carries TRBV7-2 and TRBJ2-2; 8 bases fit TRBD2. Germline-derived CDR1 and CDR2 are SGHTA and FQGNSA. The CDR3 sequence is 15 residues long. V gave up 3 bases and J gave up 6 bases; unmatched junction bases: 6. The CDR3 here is CASSFATGGAGELFF. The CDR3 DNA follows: TGTGCCAGCAGCTTCGCAACGGGGGGGGCCGGGGAGCTGTTTTTT.

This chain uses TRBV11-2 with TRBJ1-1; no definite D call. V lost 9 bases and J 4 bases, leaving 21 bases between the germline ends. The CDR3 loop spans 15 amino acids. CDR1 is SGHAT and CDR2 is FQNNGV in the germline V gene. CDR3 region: CASRGGPGVATEAFF. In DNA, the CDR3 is TGTGCCAGTCGAGGCGGCCCCGGGGTAGCCACTGAAGCTTTCTTT. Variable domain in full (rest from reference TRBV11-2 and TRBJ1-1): EAGVAQSPRYKIIEKRQSVAFWCNPISGHATLYWYQQILGQGPKLLIQFQNNGVVDDSQLPKDRFSAERLKGVDSTLKIQPAKLEDSAVYLCASRGGPGVATEAFFGQGTRLTVV.

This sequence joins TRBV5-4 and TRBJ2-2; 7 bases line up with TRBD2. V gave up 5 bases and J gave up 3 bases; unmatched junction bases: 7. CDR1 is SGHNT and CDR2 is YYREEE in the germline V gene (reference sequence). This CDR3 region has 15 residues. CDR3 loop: CASSQLARDTGELFF. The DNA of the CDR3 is TGTGCCAGCAGTCAACTAGCGAGAGACACCGGGGAGCTGTTTTTT.

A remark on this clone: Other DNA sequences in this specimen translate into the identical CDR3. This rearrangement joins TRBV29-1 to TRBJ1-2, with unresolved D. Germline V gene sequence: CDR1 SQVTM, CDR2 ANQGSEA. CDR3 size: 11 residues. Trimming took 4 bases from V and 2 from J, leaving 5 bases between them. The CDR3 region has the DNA TGCAGCGTTGCCCTCAACTATGGCTACACCTTC. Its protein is CSVALNYGYTF.

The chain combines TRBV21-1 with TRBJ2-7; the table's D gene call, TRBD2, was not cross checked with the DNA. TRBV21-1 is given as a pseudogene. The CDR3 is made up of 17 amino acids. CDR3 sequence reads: CASTRGTSGRAVYEQYF. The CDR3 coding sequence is TGTGCCAGCACTCGTGGGACTAGCGGGAGGGCCGTATACGAGCAGTACTTC.